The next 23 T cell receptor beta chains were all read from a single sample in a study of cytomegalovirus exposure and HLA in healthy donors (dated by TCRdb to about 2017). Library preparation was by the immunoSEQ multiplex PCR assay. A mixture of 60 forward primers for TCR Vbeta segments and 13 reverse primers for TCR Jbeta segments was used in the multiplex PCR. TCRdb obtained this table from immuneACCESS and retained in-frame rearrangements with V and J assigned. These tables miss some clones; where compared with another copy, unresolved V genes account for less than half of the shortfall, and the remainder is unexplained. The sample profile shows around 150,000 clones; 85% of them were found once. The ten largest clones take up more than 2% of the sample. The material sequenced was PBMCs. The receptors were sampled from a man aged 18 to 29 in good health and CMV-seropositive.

CDR3 nucleotides: TGTGCCAGCAGCTTAGGTGCTAGCGGGGGGCCGGACCAAGAGACCCAGTACTTC. It yields the protein CASSLGASGGPDQETQYF. J is TRBJ2-5 and V is TRBV7-9; TRBD2 aligns across 11 bases. Per germline, CDR1 SEHNR and CDR2 FQNEAQ (reference sequence). The CDR3 sequence is 18 residues long. The V segment lost 1 base and the J segment 0 bases; nucleotides outside the gene matches: 7.

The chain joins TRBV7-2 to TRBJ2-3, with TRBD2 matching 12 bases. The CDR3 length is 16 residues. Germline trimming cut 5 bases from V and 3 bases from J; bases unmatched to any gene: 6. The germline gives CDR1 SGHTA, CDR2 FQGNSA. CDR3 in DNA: TGTGCCAGCAGCCCCCAAGGGACTAGCGGGACAGATACGCAGTATTTT. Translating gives CASSPQGTSGTDTQYF.

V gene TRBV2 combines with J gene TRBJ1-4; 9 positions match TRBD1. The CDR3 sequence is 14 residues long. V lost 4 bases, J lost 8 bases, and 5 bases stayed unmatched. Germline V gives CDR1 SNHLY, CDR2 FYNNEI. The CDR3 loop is CASSGGTGREKLFF. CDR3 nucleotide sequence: TGTGCCAGCAGTGGAGGGACAGGGAGGGAAAAACTGTTTTTT.

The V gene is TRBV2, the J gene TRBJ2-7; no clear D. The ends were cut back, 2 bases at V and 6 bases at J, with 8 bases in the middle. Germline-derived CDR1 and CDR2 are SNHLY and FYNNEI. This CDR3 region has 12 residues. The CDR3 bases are TGTGCCAGCAGTGAATTGGGCGTCGAGCAGTACTTC. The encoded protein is CASSELGVEQYF.

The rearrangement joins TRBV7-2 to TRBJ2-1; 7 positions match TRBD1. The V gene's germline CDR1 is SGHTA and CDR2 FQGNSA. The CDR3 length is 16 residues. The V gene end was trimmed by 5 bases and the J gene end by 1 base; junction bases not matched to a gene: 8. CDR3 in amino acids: CASSPSVGQSYNEQFF. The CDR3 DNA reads TGTGCCAGCAGCCCGTCGGTGGGACAGTCCTACAATGAGCAGTTCTTC.

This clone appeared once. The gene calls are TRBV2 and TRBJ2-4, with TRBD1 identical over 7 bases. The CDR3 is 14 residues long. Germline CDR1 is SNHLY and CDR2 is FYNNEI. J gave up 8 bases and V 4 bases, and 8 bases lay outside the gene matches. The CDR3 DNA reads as TGTGCCAGCAGTGCTAGACAGGGTCGTGACATTCAGTACTTC. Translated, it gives CASSARQGRDIQYF.

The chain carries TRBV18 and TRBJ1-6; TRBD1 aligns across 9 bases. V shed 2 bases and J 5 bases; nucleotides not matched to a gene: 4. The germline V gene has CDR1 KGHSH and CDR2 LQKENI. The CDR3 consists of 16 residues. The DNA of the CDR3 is TGTGCCAGCTCACCAACTACAGGGGGCAATAATTCACCCCTCCACTTT. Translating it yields CASSPTTGGNNSPLHF. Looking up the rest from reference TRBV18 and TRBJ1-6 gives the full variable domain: NAGVMQNPRHLVRRRGQEARLRCSPMKGHSHVYWYRQLPEEGLKFMVYLQKENIIDESGMPKERFSAEFPKEGPSILRIQQVVRGDSAAYFCASSPTTGGNNSPLHFGNGTRLTVT.

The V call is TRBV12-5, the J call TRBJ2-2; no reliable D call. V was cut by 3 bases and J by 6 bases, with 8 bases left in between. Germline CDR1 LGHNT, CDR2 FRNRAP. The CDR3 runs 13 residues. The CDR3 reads CASGFPRPGELFF. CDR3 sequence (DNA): TGTGCTAGTGGTTTCCCGCGGCCCGGGGAGCTGTTTTTT.

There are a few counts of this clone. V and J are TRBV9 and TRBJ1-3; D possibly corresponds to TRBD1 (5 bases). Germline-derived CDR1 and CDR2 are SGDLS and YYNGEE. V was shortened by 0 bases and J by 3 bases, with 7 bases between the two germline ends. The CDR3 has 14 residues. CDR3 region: CASSVAGYGNTIYF. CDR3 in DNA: TGTGCCAGCAGCGTAGCAGGGTATGGAAACACCATATATTTT.

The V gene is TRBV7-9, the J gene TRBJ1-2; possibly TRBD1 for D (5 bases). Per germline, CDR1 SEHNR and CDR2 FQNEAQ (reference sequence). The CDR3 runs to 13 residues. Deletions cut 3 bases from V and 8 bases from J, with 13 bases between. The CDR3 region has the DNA TGTGCCAGCAGCTTGGTAGGGGAAGGAGGCTACACCTTC. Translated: CASSLVGEGGYTF. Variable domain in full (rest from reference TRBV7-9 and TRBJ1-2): DTGVSQNPRHKITKRGQNVTFRCDPISEHNRLYWYRQTLGQGPEFLTYFQNEAQLEKSRLLSDRFSAERPKGSFSTLEIQRTEQGDSAMYLCASSLVGEGGYTFGSGTRLTVV.

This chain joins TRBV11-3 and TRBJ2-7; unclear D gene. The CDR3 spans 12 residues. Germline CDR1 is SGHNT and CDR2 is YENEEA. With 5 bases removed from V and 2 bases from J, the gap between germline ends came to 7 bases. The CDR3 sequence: CASSPQPYEQYF. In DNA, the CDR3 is TGTGCCAGCAGCCCACAGCCCTACGAGCAGTACTTC. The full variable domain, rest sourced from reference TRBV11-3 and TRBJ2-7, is EAGVVQSPRYKIIEKKQPVAFWCNPISGHNTLYWYLQNLGQGPELLIRYENEEAVDDSQLPKDRFSAERLKGVDSTLKIQPAELGDSAVYLCASSPQPYEQYFGPGTRLTVT.

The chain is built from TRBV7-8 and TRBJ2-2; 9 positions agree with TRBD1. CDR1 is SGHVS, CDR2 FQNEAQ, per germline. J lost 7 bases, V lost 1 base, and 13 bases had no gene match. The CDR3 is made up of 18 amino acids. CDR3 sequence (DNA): TGTGCCAGCAGCTTAGGAGGGGAGGGACAGGGACTTATCGGGGAGCTGTTTTTT. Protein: CASSLGGEGQGLIGELFF.

CDR3 residues: CASSPPAGALQYF. The CDR3 nucleotides are TGTGCCAGCTCACCACCGGCGGGGGCCTTGCAGTATTTT. V gene TRBV18 combines with J gene TRBJ2-3, with D tentatively TRBD2 (7 bases). V lost 0 bases, J lost 11 bases, and 12 bases lay in between. Germline assignment: CDR1 KGHSH and CDR2 LQKENI. The CDR3 length is 13 residues.

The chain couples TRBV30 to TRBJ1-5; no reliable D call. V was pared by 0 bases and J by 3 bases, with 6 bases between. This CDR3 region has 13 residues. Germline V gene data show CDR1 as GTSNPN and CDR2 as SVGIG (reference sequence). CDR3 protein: CAWSVSDNQPQHF. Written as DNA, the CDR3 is TGTGCCTGGAGTGTGTCAGACAATCAGCCCCAGCATTTT.

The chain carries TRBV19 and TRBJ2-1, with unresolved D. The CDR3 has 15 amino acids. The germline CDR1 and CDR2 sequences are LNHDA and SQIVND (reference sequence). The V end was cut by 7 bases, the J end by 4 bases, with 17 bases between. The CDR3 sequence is CASTPVATRYNEQFF. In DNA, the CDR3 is TGTGCCAGTACCCCAGTGGCGACACGGTACAATGAGCAGTTCTTC.

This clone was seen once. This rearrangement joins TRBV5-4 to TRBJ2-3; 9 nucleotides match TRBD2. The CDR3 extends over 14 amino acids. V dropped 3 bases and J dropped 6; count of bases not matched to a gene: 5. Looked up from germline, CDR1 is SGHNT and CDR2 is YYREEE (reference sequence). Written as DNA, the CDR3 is TGTGCCAGCAGCTCCCGGAGCGGGGGGGATACGCAGTATTTT. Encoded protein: CASSSRSGGDTQYF.

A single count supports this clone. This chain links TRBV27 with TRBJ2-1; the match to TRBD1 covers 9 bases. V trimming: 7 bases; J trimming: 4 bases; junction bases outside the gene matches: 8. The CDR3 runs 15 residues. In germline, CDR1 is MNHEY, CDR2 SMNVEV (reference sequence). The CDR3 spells CASTLDRGQYNEQFF. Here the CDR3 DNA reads TGTGCCAGCACCCTGGACAGGGGCCAATACAATGAGCAGTTCTTC.

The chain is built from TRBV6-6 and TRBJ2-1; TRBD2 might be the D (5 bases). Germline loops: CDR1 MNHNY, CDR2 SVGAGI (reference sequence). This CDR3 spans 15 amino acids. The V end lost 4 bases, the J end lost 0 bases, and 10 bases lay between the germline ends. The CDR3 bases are TGTGCCAGCAGTTTAGAGGGTACCTCCTACAATGAGCAGTTCTTC. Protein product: CASSLEGTSYNEQFF.

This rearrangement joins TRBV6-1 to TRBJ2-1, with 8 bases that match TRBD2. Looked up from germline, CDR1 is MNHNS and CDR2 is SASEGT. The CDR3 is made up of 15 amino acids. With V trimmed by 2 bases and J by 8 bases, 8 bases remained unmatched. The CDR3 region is CASSERQRGLDEQFF. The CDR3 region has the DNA TGTGCCAGCAGTGAAAGGCAGCGGGGGCTGGATGAGCAGTTCTTC.

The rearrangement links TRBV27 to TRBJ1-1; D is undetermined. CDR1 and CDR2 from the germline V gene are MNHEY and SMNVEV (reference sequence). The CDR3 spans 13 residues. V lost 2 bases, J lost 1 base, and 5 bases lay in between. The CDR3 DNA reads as TGTGCCAGCAGTTTAGGGCAGAACACTGAAGCTTTCTTT. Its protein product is CASSLGQNTEAFF.

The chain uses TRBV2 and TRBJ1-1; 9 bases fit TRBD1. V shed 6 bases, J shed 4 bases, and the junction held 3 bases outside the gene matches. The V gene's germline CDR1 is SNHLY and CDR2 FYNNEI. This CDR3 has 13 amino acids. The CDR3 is CASSGQGTTEAFF. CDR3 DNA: TGTGCCAGCAGCGGACAGGGGACCACTGAAGCTTTCTTT. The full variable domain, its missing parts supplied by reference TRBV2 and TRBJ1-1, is EPEVTQTPSHQVTQMGQEVILRCVPISNHLYFYWYRQILGQKVEFLVSFYNNEISEKSEIFDDQFSVERPDGSNFTLKIRSTKLEDSAMYFCASSGQGTTEAFFGQGTRLTVV.

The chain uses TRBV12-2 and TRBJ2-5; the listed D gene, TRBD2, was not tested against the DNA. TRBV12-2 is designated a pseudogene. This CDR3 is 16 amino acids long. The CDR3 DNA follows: TGTGCAAGTCGCTTATCCCTAGCGGGGGTCAATCGGGACCAGTACTTC. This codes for CASRLSLAGVNRDQYF.

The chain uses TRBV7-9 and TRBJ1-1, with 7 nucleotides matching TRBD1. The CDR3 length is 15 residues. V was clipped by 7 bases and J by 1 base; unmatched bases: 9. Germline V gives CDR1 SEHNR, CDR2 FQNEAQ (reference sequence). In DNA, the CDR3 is TGTGCCAGCACCCCTCCCGGGACAGCGAACACTGAAGCTTTCTTT. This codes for CASTPPGTANTEAFF.